This TCR beta chain derives from a study of identifying expanded T cells in peripheral blood. Sequencing used immunoSEQ multiplex PCR; TCRdb keeps in-frame clones, though not all of them. The table records about 97,000 clones, roughly nine tenths of them present only once. Germline CDR1 is SQVTM and CDR2 is ANQGSEA. V lost 7 bases, J lost 4 bases, and 16 bases lay in between. The CDR3 has 13 residues. During the collection period, no donor immune events like infections were recorded. This TCR came from a person between 18 and 69 years old in good health. The sequencing sample was made of blood. The V call is TRBV29-1, the J call TRBJ2-5; a possible D gene is TRBD2 (5 bases). This CDR3 is CSGKGSGGETQYF. In DNA, the CDR3 is TGCAGCGGAAAGGGATCCGGAGGAGAGACCCAGTACTTC.